This is a list of T cell receptor beta chains from one sample in a study of Ad26.COV2.S vaccination and SARS-CoV-2 variants. Profiled with immunoSEQ multiplex PCR; TCRdb holds only in-frame clones, not every one. The data hold roughly 680,000 clones, with 80% to 90% observed a single time. Specimen: peripheral blood, collected in a trial of Ad26.COV2.S vaccine versus placebo. The receptors were sampled from a person aged 18-60 years who received the Ad26.COV2.S COVID-19 vaccine or a placebo. Both conserved end residues are part of each CDR3. A D gene is named only where the DNA matches it firmly. Only some rows state a clone size, as once, few, many or a class for expanded clones.

TRBJ1-2 NA NA TRBV7-2 TGTGCCAGCAGCGATCCGGGCCAATATGGCTACACCTTC CASSDPGQYGYTF
TRBJ2-7 NA NA TRBV7-2 TGTGCCAGCGGCCAATTTCCCTACGAGCAGTACTTC CASGQFPYEQYF
TRBJ1-4 TRBD1 NA TRBV5-1 TGCGCCAGCACCAGGACAGGGGAAGGGAATGAAAAACTGTTTTTT CASTRTGEGNEKLFF
TRBJ2-5 NA NA TRBV29-1 TGCAGCGTTGGGAGAGTCCAAGAGACCCAGTACTTC CSVGRVQETQYF
TRBJ1-1 TRBD1 NA TRBV6-5 TGTGCCAGCAGCCCGACAGGGCTTACTGAAGCTTTCTTT CASSPTGLTEAFF
TRBJ1-1 NA NA TRBV7-6 TGTGCCAGCAGCTTAGCGGACGGCACGTTAAGGCCAAACACTGAAGCTTTCTTT CASSLADGTLRPNTEAFF
TRBJ1-4 TRBD1 once TRBV5-4 TGTGCCAGCAGCCTCGGTTTGGGACAGGGGGCAGGAAAACTGTTTTTT CASSLGLGQGAGKLFF
TRBJ1-1 NA NA TRBV25-1 TGTGCCAGCAGTGAATTTGGCAAGAACACTGAAGCTTTCTTT CASSEFGKNTEAFF
TRBJ2-5 TRBD2 NA TRBV2 TGTGCCAGCAGTTACCGACTAGCGGGAGGCTTGGAGACCCAGTACTTC CASSYRLAGGLETQYF
TRBJ1-1 NA NA TRBV23-1 TGCGCCAGCAGTCCAGAATACACTGAAGCTTTCTTT CASSPEYTEAFF
TRBJ2-2 NA NA TRBV18 TGTGCCAGCTCAGGGACTTCAAACACCGGGGAGCTGTTTTTT CASSGTSNTGELFF
TRBJ1-6 NA NA TRBV3-1/TRBV3-2 TGTGCCAGCAGCCAAGGTGGGGCAGGGCAGTCACCCCTCCACTTT CASSQGGAGQSPLHF
TRBJ2-3 NA NA TRBV18 TGTGCCAGCACAAGAGTGCCGGATACGCAGTATTTT CASTRVPDTQYF
TRBJ1-6 TRBD1 few TRBV18 TGTGCCAGCTCACGACAGGGGTCTTCACCCCTCCACTTT CASSRQGSSPLHF
TRBJ1-2 NA NA TRBV3-1/TRBV3-2 TGTGCCAGCAGCCAGACGATGGGAGCTAACTATGGCTACACCTTC CASSQTMGANYGYTF
TRBJ2-7 NA NA TRBV6-1 TGTGCCAGCAGTGAATTCATCTCCTTGGGACACGAGCAGTACTTC CASSEFISLGHEQYF
TRBJ2-7 TRBD2 NA TRBV4-2 TGTGCCAGCAGCCAAGACGCAGCGGGGGGGCTCTACGAGCAGTACTTC CASSQDAAGGLYEQYF
TRBJ1-1 TRBD1 NA TRBV2 TGTGCCAGCAGTGATGCGATAAGGGGGCTCATGAACACTGAAGCTTTCTTT CASSDAIRGLMNTEAFF
TRBJ1-1 NA NA TRBV16 TGTGCCAGCAAGGCAGGGATGAACACTGAAGCTTTCTTT CASKAGMNTEAFF
TRBJ2-7 NA NA TRBV2 TGTGCCAGCAAAGGGCCCCAATACGAGCAGTACTTC CASKGPQYEQYF
TRBJ1-1 NA NA TRBV10-3 TGTGCCATCAGTGAGTCGAACAGGAACACTGAAGCTTTCTTT CAISESNRNTEAFF
TRBJ2-7 TRBD1 NA TRBV7-6 TGTGCCAGCAGCTTAACAGGACAGGGGGCATCCTACGAGCAGTACTTC CASSLTGQGASYEQYF
TRBJ2-7 NA NA TRBV6-1 TGTGCCAGCAGTGAAAACAGGAACTACGAGCAGTACTTC CASSENRNYEQYF
TRBJ1-5 NA NA TRBV19 TGTGCCAGTAGTGGGAACCATTGGGAGCCCCAGCATTTT CASSGNHWEPQHF
TRBJ2-7 NA NA TRBV5-1 TGCGCCAGCAGCTTGGGCTCTCCAAACTACGAGCAGTACTTC CASSLGSPNYEQYF
TRBJ1-1 NA NA TRBV30 TGTGCCTGGAGCGAACCCGGCACTGAAGCTTTCTTT CAWSEPGTEAFF
TRBJ2-2 NA NA TRBV6-6 TGTGCCAGCAGTTACTTAGGGGTTGGCACCGGGGAGCTGTTTTTT CASSYLGVGTGELFF
TRBJ2-2 NA NA TRBV29-1 TGCAGCGTTGCGAGGGATTTGGGCACCGGGGAGCTGTTTTTT CSVARDLGTGELFF
TRBJ2-7 NA NA TRBV6-5 TGTGCCAGCAGTTACTTGGGAAAGCAGTACTTC CASSYLGKQYF
TRBJ2-1 TRBD2 NA TRBV4-2 TGTGCCAGCAGCCAAGATGGGGCTAGCGGGGGCCTCTACAATGAGCAGTTCTTC CASSQDGASGGLYNEQFF
TRBJ1-1 NA NA TRBV6-2/TRBV6-3 TGTGCCAGCAGTTACACCGCTGAAGCTTTCTTT CASSYTAEAFF
TRBJ2-7 NA NA TRBV13 TGTGCCAGCAGCCAGGGCCAACTCCCCTCCTACGAGCAGTACTTC CASSQGQLPSYEQYF
TRBJ1-5 NA NA TRBV7-8 TGTGCCAGCAGCTTGCAGGGCAATCAGCCCCAGCATTTT CASSLQGNQPQHF
TRBJ2-1 TRBD2 NA TRBV6-1 TGTGCCAGCAGTGAAGGGAGCGGGGGAGTCTACAATGAGCAGTTCTTC CASSEGSGGVYNEQFF
TRBJ2-7 NA once TRBV3-1/TRBV3-2 TGTGCCAGCAGCCAAGAAAGAGGGTTCGAGCAGTACTTC CASSQERGFEQYF
TRBJ2-1 TRBD1 NA TRBV27 TGTGCCAGCAGCCTTGGACAGGGGGCCTTCCATGAGCAGTTCTTC CASSLGQGAFHEQFF
TRBJ2-7 NA NA TRBV27 TGTGCCAGCAGTTTGGGGCAGCTAGGCGGTTACGAGCAGTACTTC CASSLGQLGGYEQYF
TRBJ2-5 TRBD1 NA TRBV10-3 TGTGCCATCAGAGACCGGGACAGTCAAGAGACCCAGTACTTC CAIRDRDSQETQYF
TRBJ2-5 NA once TRBV11-2 TGTGCCAGCAGCTTTACGGAGCAAGAGACCCAGTACTTC CASSFTEQETQYF
TRBJ2-1 NA NA TRBV10-3 TGTGCCATCGGGACACAAGAAGGCAATGAGCAGTTCTTC CAIGTQEGNEQFF
TRBJ1-6 NA NA TRBV4-1 TGCGCCAGCAGCCCCCGGGGGGAAGGGAGTTCACCCCTCCACTTT CASSPRGEGSSPLHF
TRBJ1-5 TRBD1 NA TRBV2 TGTGCCAGCAGTGTACAGGGGGCTGGTCAGCCCCAGCATTTT CASSVQGAGQPQHF
TRBJ2-7 NA NA TRBV19 TGTGCCAGTAGTACAAGACAGGCGCCCGAATACGAGCAGTACTTC CASSTRQAPEYEQYF
TRBJ2-1 TRBD2 NA TRBV4-1 TGCGCCAGCAGCTCGATAGCGGGCGAGCAGTTCTTC CASSSIAGEQFF
TRBJ2-1 NA NA TRBV27 TGTGCCAGCAGTCGAGCCTTGACAGGATACAATGAGCAGTTCTTC CASSRALTGYNEQFF
TRBJ1-2 NA NA TRBV10-2 TGCGCCAGCAGTGAGTTAATGGGTGTCGGCTATGGCTACACCTTC CASSELMGVGYGYTF
TRBJ2-7 NA NA TRBV7-6 TGTGCCAGCAGCTTAGCGGGCGCGACAGGCGAGCAGTACTTC CASSLAGATGEQYF
TRBJ2-5 NA NA TRBV5-4 TGTGCCAGCAGCTTGGATGCAGGGAAGACCCAGTACTTC CASSLDAGKTQYF
TRBJ1-1 NA once TRBV5-6 TGTGCCAGCAGCTCCTTCCCGACAGTCTTTTCCACTGAAGCTTTCTTT CASSSFPTVFSTEAFF